The source of this T cell receptor beta chain is a study of cytotoxic CD8 clonotypes in ibrutinib-treated CLL. At the level of the study: Patient counts were around 12 relapsed/refractory, roughly 16 treatment-naive and around 17 IGHV unmutated. An average of 255,043 productive templates and approximately 90,000 productive rearrangements was obtained per sample. Whole-study results and caveats: Increased clonality at ibrutinib response gave way to a return toward baseline at progression.

Trimming removed 5 bases at V and 7 bases at J, with 11 bases between. Germline lookup yields CDR1 SEHNR and CDR2 FQNEAQ (reference sequence). The CDR3 is 12 residues long. Comment on this clone: The antigen remains undetermined.

TCRdb's table, derived via immunoSEQ multiplex PCR, lists solely in-frame clones and lacks some. The table shows about 35,000 clones, with 71% occurring only once. The source of roughly 2.1 micrograms of genomic DNA for TCR beta libraries was cryopreserved PBMCs. This clonotype was obtained from a human donor with chronic lymphocytic leukemia. Sample: PBMCs, taken at disease progression, from a patient treated with ibrutinib. This chain joins TRBV7-9 and TRBJ1-2; D unclear. The CDR3 reads CASSPTSGGYTF. For the CDR3, the DNA is TGTGCCAGCAGCCCCACGAGCGGTGGCTACACCTTC.